The present entry profiles one T cell receptor (beta chain) with its context. Its specificity is unknown. Generated by immunoSEQ multiplex PCR, the TCRdb table keeps only in-frame clones and is missing some. The data hold about 1.5 million clones, with 98% observed a single time. Germline values: CDR1 MDHEN, CDR2 SYDVKM. V was pared by 6 bases and J by 6 bases, with 8 bases between. This CDR3 has 11 residues. This entry comes from a study of shared clonotypes between healthy human individuals. General study findings and limits: Richness estimates generally favored naive over memory subsets.

The source is a man aged 25-40 years in good health. Sample: naive CD4+ T cells sorted from blood. Subset meaning: CD45RA+ positively selected. The genes are TRBV28 and TRBJ1-2; D is unresolved. CDR3 sequence (DNA): TGTGCCAGCAGATCAGATCATGGCTACACCTTC. Translation gives CASRSDHGYTF.